Listed below are T cell receptor beta chains from one sample, sequenced in a study of early T cells in non-severe SARS-CoV-2 infection. TCRdb re-analysed the 5' RACE reads in MiXCR, keeping a single row per CDR3 protein. The repertoire includes 25,000 or so distinct CDR3 sequences, around 5.4% of them detected once, and less than 2.5% sits in the top ten. Sequencing input: whole blood. All receptors derive from an adult who was a healthcare worker with PCR-confirmed SARS-CoV-2 infection or an uninfected control (not recorded which). Both conserved end residues are part of each CDR3. Each record gives: D gene, V gene, J gene, clone size, CDR3 protein, CDR3 DNA. The D gene is left open where the match is weak. For some rows the clone size is stated as once, few or many, or as a class when expanded; others skip it.

D: -
V: TRBV7-9
J: TRBJ2-4
size: few
CDR3: CASSLPGRPRIKNIQYF
DNA: TGTGCCAGCAGCCTCCCCGGGCGGCCTAGAATCAAAAACATTCAGTACTTC

D: -
V: TRBV27
J: TRBJ2-1
size: many
CDR3: CASGPGRYNEQFF
DNA: TGTGCCAGCGGTCCCGGCAGGTACAATGAGCAGTTCTTC

D: -
V: TRBV7-9
J: TRBJ2-2
size: few
CDR3: CASSWPYESTGELFF
DNA: TGTGCCAGCAGCTGGCCCTATGAGAGTACCGGGGAGCTGTTTTTT

D: -
V: TRBV5-5
J: TRBJ2-1
size: many
CDR3: CASIGGGEQFF
DNA: TGTGCCAGCATAGGAGGGGGTGAGCAGTTCTTC

D: TRBD2
V: TRBV28
J: TRBJ2-1
size: -
CDR3: CASKLAGGYNEQFF
DNA: TGTGCCAGCAAACTAGCGGGGGGTTACAATGAGCAGTTCTTC

D: -
V: TRBV6-1
J: TRBJ2-1
size: many
CDR3: CASSATPGTAGGLEQFF
DNA: TGTGCCAGCAGTGCCACTCCCGGGACAGCCGGGGGGTTAGAGCAGTTCTTC

D: TRBD2
V: TRBV7-2
J: TRBJ2-3
size: -
CDR3: CASSLGAGGRGDTQYF
DNA: TGTGCCAGCAGCTTAGGGGCGGGGGGCAGAGGAGATACGCAGTATTTT

D: -
V: TRBV14
J: TRBJ1-3
size: many
CDR3: CASSAKRGFSGNTIYF
DNA: TGTGCCAGCAGCGCTAAGCGGGGCTTCTCTGGAAACACCATATATTTT

D: -
V: TRBV14
J: TRBJ2-3
size: many
CDR3: CASSQDRRSTDTQYF
DNA: TGTGCCAGCAGCCAAGATCGTCGGTCTACAGATACGCAGTATTTT

D: TRBD2
V: TRBV5-5
J: TRBJ2-7
size: -
CDR3: CASRPAGGPWEQYF
DNA: TGTGCCAGCAGGCCAGCGGGGGGGCCTTGGGAGCAGTACTTC

D: -
V: TRBV6-2/TRBV6-3
J: TRBJ2-1
size: few
CDR3: CASSYVPTPPDEQFF
DNA: TGTGCCAGCAGTTACGTCCCGACACCTCCGGATGAGCAGTTCTTC

D: -
V: TRBV7-9
J: TRBJ1-6
size: few
CDR3: CASSGRNPGSPLHF
DNA: TGTGCCAGCAGCGGCAGAAATCCCGGGTCTCCCCTCCACTTT

D: TRBD1
V: TRBV29-1
J: TRBJ2-1
size: -
CDR3: CSAGTGVNEQFF
DNA: TGCAGCGCCGGGACAGGGGTCAATGAGCAGTTCTTC

D: TRBD2
V: TRBV11-2
J: TRBJ2-1
size: -
CDR3: CASSPTGTSGRNEQFF
DNA: TGTGCCAGCAGCCCTACCGGGACTAGCGGGAGGAATGAGCAGTTCTTC

D: -
V: TRBV2
J: TRBJ2-2
size: -
CDR3: CASSEPGELFF
DNA: TGTGCCAGCAGTGAACCCGGGGAGCTGTTTTTT